This T cell receptor beta chain was recovered during a study of human CD8 memory T cell subsets. Study-wide findings and caveats: Beta chains of the T cell receptor were the only chains the study sequenced.

By UMI-labeled 5' RACE, the TCR beta libraries were made. TCRdb re-called the 5' RACE reads, yielding one record per CDR3 amino acid sequence without DNA. This sample's table has some 10,000 distinct CDR3 sequences. Buffy coats of healthy donors provided the PBMC used. The CDR3 is 14 residues long. Germline V gene lookup returns CDR1 SQVTM and CDR2 ANQGSEA. About this clonotype itself: Its antigen is unknown.

The sequencing input was CD8+ T cells from PBMCs. This receptor was obtained from a human donor in good health. The chain has TRBV29-1 and TRBJ2-7; no DNA is available, so the TRBD1 call from TCRdb remains unchecked. The CDR3 spells CSVKARDRGYEQYF.